Listed here are 21 T cell receptor beta chains from one sample, sequenced in a study of PD-L1 blockade in urothelial cancer. Libraries were prepared by immunoSEQ multiplex PCR; TCRdb keeps only in-frame clonotypes and omits some of them. In the table there are 60,000 to 75,000 clones, more than 75% of which are singletons. Regarding time point: pretreatment peripheral blood. The starting material was PBMCs, obtained around atezolizumab (anti-PD-L1) treatment. Every receptor here comes from a man aged 55 to 70 with urothelial cancer.

This chain links TRBV4-3 with TRBJ2-5, with 9 bases aligning to TRBD2. Per the germline V gene, CDR1 is LGHNA and CDR2 is YSLEER. V was clipped by 0 bases and J by 5 bases; unmatched bases: 7. The CDR3 is made up of 16 amino acids. CDR3 sequence: CASSQDVAGVRETQYF. CDR3 DNA: TGCGCCAGCAGCCAAGATGTAGCGGGGGTGAGGGAGACCCAGTACTTC.

The V gene is TRBV7-8, the J gene TRBJ1-6; 7 nucleotides match TRBD1. There are 14 residues in the CDR3. V shed 3 bases and J 10 bases; nucleotides not matched to a gene: 6. Germline V lookup: CDR1 SGHVS, CDR2 FQNEAQ. CDR3 nucleotides: TGTGCCAGCAGCTTCCGACAGGGAGCATCACCCCTCCACTTT. Protein: CASSFRQGASPLHF.

The chain has TRBV28 and TRBJ1-2; the D gene is possibly TRBD1 (5 bases). Germline V lookup: CDR1 MDHEN, CDR2 SYDVKM. The CDR3 sequence is 12 residues long. With 10 bases removed from V and 2 bases from J, the gap between germline ends came to 11 bases. The DNA for the CDR3 is TGTGCCATCGCCAGGGTCAACTATGGCTACACCTTC. Amino acid sequence: CAIARVNYGYTF.

This clone was seen just once. This chain connects TRBV10-3 to TRBJ1-1, with D unresolved. From germline, CDR1 is ENHRY and CDR2 SYGVKD. The V gene lost 2 bases and the J gene lost 2 bases, with 9 bases spanning the gap. The CDR3 spans 14 residues. In DNA form, the CDR3 reads TGTGCCATCAGTGAGACAGACATTAACACTGAAGCTTTCTTT. Its protein product is CAISETDINTEAFF.

This clone was found once. This sequence joins TRBV27 and TRBJ1-4; 8 bases map to TRBD1. Losses at the gene ends were 2 bases for V and 0 bases for J; bases not matched to a gene: 5. Per the germline V gene, CDR1 is MNHEY and CDR2 is SMNVEV (reference sequence). The CDR3 runs 17 residues. The CDR3 sequence: CASSLQGAFATNEKLFF. DNA of the CDR3: TGTGCCAGCAGTTTACAGGGGGCCTTTGCAACTAATGAAAAACTGTTTTTT.

The V and J genes are TRBV7-9 and TRBJ2-7, with TRBD2 as a possible D gene (5 bases). Per germline, CDR1 SEHNR and CDR2 FQNEAQ (reference sequence). V lost 5 bases to trimming and J lost 5 bases, with 16 bases between them. This CDR3 contains 14 residues. The CDR3 DNA follows: TGTGCCAGCAGCCCGCCCTCCGGGGAGAACGAGCAGTACTTC. It translates to CASSPPSGENEQYF.

The DNA for the CDR3 is TGCGCCAGCAGCGATGACAGGGGGCAGGGTAGCAATCAGCCCCAGCATTTT. Amino acid sequence: CASSDDRGQGSNQPQHF. The rearrangement links TRBV10-2 to TRBJ1-5; TRBD1 agrees at 10 bases. Germline V lookup: CDR1 WSHSY, CDR2 SAAADI. The CDR3 has 17 residues. V was pared by 6 bases and J by 0 bases, with 8 bases of the junction left unmatched.

There are a few counts of this clone. The V and J genes are TRBV6-5 and TRBJ1-5; D ambiguous. The length of the CDR3 is 15 residues. V was clipped by 5 bases and J by 0 bases, with 11 bases between them. Germline-derived CDR1 and CDR2 are MNHEY and SVGAGI. DNA of the CDR3: TGTGCCAGCAGTACCTCCCGGGGTAGCAATCAGCCCCAGCATTTT. It translates to CASSTSRGSNQPQHF.

J is TRBJ2-6 and V is TRBV28; 11 nucleotides line up with TRBD1. V was clipped by 6 bases and J by 1 base; unmatched bases: 5. Germline values: CDR1 MDHEN, CDR2 SYDVKM. CDR3 length equals 17 residues. This CDR3 is CASRGGQGVSGANVLTF. DNA for the CDR3: TGTGCCAGCAGGGGGGGACAGGGGGTTTCTGGGGCCAACGTCCTGACTTTC.

This chain connects TRBV11-2 to TRBJ1-3, with a possible D match to TRBD1 (5 bases). The germline V gene has CDR1 SGHAT and CDR2 FQNNGV. There are 15 residues in the CDR3. V was trimmed by 8 bases and J by 0 bases, leaving 14 bases between them. Here the CDR3 reads CASYKGPYSGNTIYF. The CDR3 DNA is TGTGCCAGCTACAAGGGGCCCTACTCTGGAAACACCATATATTTT.

This chain uses TRBV4-1 with TRBJ2-4, with D maybe TRBD2 (6 bases). CDR3 length: 15 amino acids. Germline-derived CDR1 and CDR2 are MGHRA and YSYEKL. V lost 4 bases and J 3 bases, leaving 13 bases between the germline ends. In DNA, the CDR3 is TGCGCCAGCAGCCGAATAATTAGCGGCAAAAACATTCAGTACTTC. Its translation: CASSRIISGKNIQYF.

This clone was seen only a few times. The V gene is TRBV30, the J gene TRBJ1-3; the D gene is possibly TRBD1 (5 bases). CDR1 and CDR2 (germline): GTSNPN, SVGIG (reference sequence). There are 13 residues in the CDR3. Trimming took off 2 bases at V and 4 bases at J, with 9 bases between the two ends. CDR3 residues: CAWSTGVGNTIYF. CDR3 DNA: TGTGCCTGGAGTACGGGGGTGGGAAACACCATATATTTT.

In this sample, this clone turned up a few times. The chain is built from TRBV28 and TRBJ1-1; 12 bases are shared with TRBD1. Germline trimming cut 7 bases from V and 4 bases from J; bases unmatched to any gene: 7. This CDR3 contains 15 residues. Germline loops: CDR1 MDHEN, CDR2 SYDVKM. The CDR3 region is CASTLGQGAFTEAFF. The CDR3 nucleotides are TGTGCCAGCACCCTGGGACAGGGGGCTTTCACTGAAGCTTTCTTT.

This chain connects TRBV25-1 to TRBJ1-3; 7 bases are a match to TRBD1. This CDR3 is built from 16 residues. The V gene end was trimmed by 5 bases and the J gene end by 4 bases; junction bases not matched to a gene: 11. Per germline, CDR1 MGHDK and CDR2 SYGVNS. The CDR3 here is CASSPGGGPGGNTIYF. The CDR3 nucleotides read TGTGCCAGCAGTCCGGGAGGGGGCCCGGGAGGAAACACCATATATTTT.

The J gene is TRBJ2-1, the V gene TRBV15, with 9 bases identical to TRBD1. Germline V gene sequence: CDR1 LNHNV, CDR2 YYDKDF (reference sequence). Trimming removed 4 bases from V and 6 bases from J; junction bases left unmatched: 7. This CDR3 has 15 residues. Written as DNA, the CDR3 is TGTGCCACCAGCACCACCAGGACAGGGGCCAATGAGCAGTTCTTC. This translates into CATSTTRTGANEQFF.

The CDR3 here is CASSPGDSGNTIYF. CDR3 coding DNA: TGTGCCAGCAGCCCCGGGGACTCTGGAAACACCATATATTTT. V is TRBV28 and J is TRBJ1-3; D unclear. Germline values: CDR1 MDHEN, CDR2 SYDVKM. Trimming took 6 bases from V and 0 from J, leaving 9 bases between them. This CDR3 contains 14 residues.

V is TRBV5-5 and J is TRBJ2-2; 9 positions match TRBD1. CDR3 size: 16 residues. V dropped 1 base and J dropped 7; count of bases not matched to a gene: 8. Germline CDR1 SGHKS, CDR2 YYEKEE (reference sequence). The DNA for the CDR3 is TGTGCCAGCAGCTTGATCGGGACAGGGAGGGTCGGGGAGCTGTTTTTT. Translation: CASSLIGTGRVGELFF. The full variable domain, with the rest looked up from reference TRBV5-5 and TRBJ2-2, is DAGVTQSPTHLIKTRGQQVTLRCSPISGHKSVSWYQQVLGQGPQFIFQYYEKEERGRGNFPDRFSARQFPNYSSELNVNALLLGDSALYLCASSLIGTGRVGELFFGEGSRLTVL.

This clone was recorded only once. V is TRBV4-2 and J is TRBJ2-7; 7 bases agree with TRBD1. CDR3 length equals 16 residues. CDR1 and CDR2 from the germline V gene are LGHNA and YNFKEQ. Losses at the gene ends were 2 bases for V and 0 bases for J; bases not matched to a gene: 7. In DNA, the CDR3 is TGTGCCAGCAGCCAAAGCCCGACAGGGAGCTCCTACGAGCAGTACTTC. Translating it yields CASSQSPTGSSYEQYF.

The CDR3 reads CASSLEGHVTDTQYF. CDR3 DNA sequence: TGCGCCAGCAGCCTCGAGGGACACGTTACAGATACGCAGTATTTT. V is TRBV5-1 and J is TRBJ2-3; D is perhaps TRBD1 (6 bases). The V and J ends lost 4 bases and 3 bases respectively, with 15 bases between them. Germline CDR1 reads SGHRS; CDR2 reads YFSETQ. This CDR3 has 15 residues.

This clone turned up a few times. This sequence joins TRBV2 and TRBJ1-1; a possible D gene is TRBD1 (6 bases). CDR1 and CDR2 (germline): SNHLY, FYNNEI. Deletions cut 6 bases from V and 4 bases from J, with 15 bases between. The CDR3 extends over 14 amino acids. The CDR3 DNA sequence: TGTGCCAGCAGCCTAGGACAGAGGAGCACTGAAGCTTTCTTT. It yields the protein CASSLGQRSTEAFF.

CDR3 in DNA: TGCGCCAGCAGCTTGGGTACAGGGGGCACATACGAGCAGTACTTC. Protein sequence: CASSLGTGGTYEQYF. The chain uses TRBV5-1 and TRBJ2-7; 9 bases fit TRBD1. V dropped 0 bases and J dropped 4; count of bases not matched to a gene: 5. Germline V lookup: CDR1 SGHRS, CDR2 YFSETQ. This CDR3 region has 15 residues.